This T cell receptor (beta chain) was sequenced in a study of cytomegalovirus exposure and HLA in healthy donors. Whole-study findings and limits: A list of 150 to 200 TCR beta chains associated with cytomegalovirus was given.

The table came from immunoSEQ multiplex PCR; TCRdb's copy has only in-frame clones and leaves some out. Among about 63,000 clones, 80% to 90% were seen once, and the ten largest hold 1.2%. This CDR3 has 15 residues. V was pared by 2 bases and J by 1 base, with 5 bases of the junction left unmatched. The germline V gene encodes CDR1 MGHRA and CDR2 YSYEKL. Note on this clone: Its antigen is not identified.

The V and J genes are TRBV4-1 and TRBJ2-7; TRBD2 aligns across 7 bases. Specimen: PBMCs. The clonotype comes from a woman aged 18-29 years in good health and CMV-seronegative. In DNA form, the CDR3 reads TGCGCCAGCAGCCAATCCAGCGGGGCGTCCTACGAGCAGTACTTC. Translating it yields CASSQSSGASYEQYF.